This T cell receptor (beta chain) was found in a study of blood T cells in healthy people across ages. Sample-barcoded 5' priming and a J-beta primer mix drove a second PCR of about 6 to 12 cycles. TCRdb independently ran MiXCR on the 5' RACE reads; one entry per CDR3 protein. The sample consists of 600,000 to 900,000 distinct CDR3 sequences, 25% to 30% of them appearing once. Researchers collected approximately 9.5 milliliters of peripheral blood from every single donor. Study conclusions and caveats: Leaving the PBMCs unsorted stopped any conclusive comparison of naive versus antigen-experienced cells.

Worth noting for this clonotype: Its antigen is as yet unknown.

These records were also assigned to another study, of T cells of mothers and their children. From that report: Sample barcodes and 2-4 random nucleotides were added by the M1S primer of the second PCR. Per child, roughly 3 million TCR beta CDR3 reads were obtained, against over 9 million per mother.

The receptor was derived from a boy under 18 in good health. The sequencing sample was made of blood.

The DNA of the CDR3 is TGTGCCAGCAGTTTAAAGGTCCAGGCTCCCTACGAGCAGTACTTC. Amino acid sequence: CASSLKVQAPYEQYF. The chain couples TRBV12-3 or TRBV12-4 to TRBJ2-7; D is unresolved. The CDR3 runs 15 residues. Trimming took off 2 bases at V and 2 bases at J, with 13 bases between the two ends.